The 26 T cell receptor beta chains listed next were all sequenced from one sample in a study of T cell responses to AZD1222 COVID-19 vaccine. Method: immunoSEQ multiplex PCR; TCRdb's copy keeps in-frame clones and lacks some. The sample carries over 150,000 clones, approximately 90% recorded once. The sequencing used peripheral blood, collected on day 0 of AZD1222 vaccination. All receptors come from an adult in good health.

The chain is built from TRBV25-1 and TRBJ2-7; D not certain. The germline V gene has CDR1 MGHDK and CDR2 SYGVNS. The ends were cut back, 8 bases at V and 3 bases at J, with 8 bases in the middle. This CDR3 is 11 amino acids long. The CDR3 loop reads CASSLGYEQYF. For the CDR3, the DNA is TGTGCCAGCTCCCTGGGCTACGAGCAGTACTTC.

The rearrangement uses TRBV5-1 and TRBJ1-4, with unresolved D. The germline V gene encodes CDR1 SGHRS and CDR2 YFSETQ. V shed 1 base and J shed 8 bases, with 9 bases lying between them. There are 13 residues in the CDR3. For the CDR3, the DNA is TGCGCCAGCAGCTTGTCTCAGGCCGAAAAACTGTTTTTT. This sequence encodes CASSLSQAEKLFF.

V usage is TRBV7-3 and J usage is TRBJ2-2; D remains ambiguous. Germline assignment: CDR1 SGHTA and CDR2 FQGTGA. V lost 0 bases to trimming and J lost 7 bases, with 6 bases between them. The CDR3 is made up of 13 amino acids. CDR3 DNA: TGTGCCAGCAGCTTAACACGCATCGGGGAGCTGTTTTTT. Translating gives CASSLTRIGELFF.

The chain combines TRBV30 with TRBJ1-1; D is perhaps TRBD1 (5 bases). This CDR3 is 14 amino acids long. V lost 8 bases and J 2 bases, leaving 18 bases between the germline ends. The germline CDR1 and CDR2 sequences are GTSNPN and SVGIG (reference sequence). CDR3 in DNA: TGTGCCAGAGGGGTTGATAAGGCTAACACTGAAGCTTTCTTT. Residues: CARGVDKANTEAFF.

The chain has TRBV15 and TRBJ1-4, with D maybe TRBD1 (5 bases). Trimming pared 3 bases from V and 8 bases from J, leaving 13 bases between. The germline gives CDR1 LNHNV, CDR2 YYDKDF (reference sequence). This CDR3 is built from 14 residues. The CDR3 DNA reads as TGTGCCACCAGCAGCCAGGGTTTGGAAGAAAAACTGTTTTTT. Translating gives CATSSQGLEEKLFF.

V and J are TRBV5-5 and TRBJ2-1; TRBD1 matches at 11 bases. Germline CDR1 is SGHKS and CDR2 is YYEKEE (reference sequence). This CDR3 region has 16 residues. V shed 0 bases, J shed 8 bases, and the junction held 7 bases outside the gene matches. The CDR3 coding sequence is TGTGCCAGCAGCTTGGGGGACAGGGGGTGGGTAGATGAGCAGTTCTTC. It encodes CASSLGDRGWVDEQFF.

The CDR3 bases are TGCGCCAGCAGCCAAGAGTTATCGGGGGGGCCCTACGAGCAGTACTTC. This encodes CASSQELSGGPYEQYF. This rearrangement joins TRBV4-3 to TRBJ2-7; 8 bases agree with TRBD2. The J segment lost 2 bases and the V segment lost 0 bases, leaving 6 bases of the junction unmatched. In germline, CDR1 is LGHNA, CDR2 YSLEER. The length of the CDR3 is 16 residues.

This clone has a handful of counts. The chain links TRBV6-6 to TRBJ1-1; no clear D gene. The V gene's germline CDR1 is MNHNY and CDR2 SVGAGI (reference sequence). V was pared by 2 bases and J by 6 bases, with 7 bases between. CDR3 size: 12 residues. Here the CDR3 DNA reads TGTGCCAGCAGTTACCGGACGGCTGAAGCTTTCTTT. Translated, it gives CASSYRTAEAFF.

This rearrangement joins TRBV19 to TRBJ1-1, with a weak D call TRBD1 (5 bases). The CDR3 contains 15 residues. Germline-derived CDR1 and CDR2 are LNHDA and SQIVND (reference sequence). Trimming shortened V by 5 bases and J by 2 bases, and 15 bases separated the two germline ends. The CDR3 sequence is CASSGFRGKNTEAFF. The CDR3 bases are TGTGCCAGTAGTGGGTTCCGGGGGAAAAACACTGAAGCTTTCTTT.

The rearrangement joins TRBV25-1 to TRBJ1-2, with 7 bases that match TRBD1. The CDR3 loop spans 14 amino acids. The V gene's germline CDR1 is MGHDK and CDR2 SYGVNS. V lost 5 bases and J lost 4; bases outside the gene matches: 7. The CDR3 sequence is CASSKSGTAYGYTF. CDR3 nucleotide sequence: TGTGCCAGCAGTAAATCCGGGACAGCCTATGGCTACACCTTC.

Points on this clone: Within the sample, other DNA sequences also encode this same CDR3. The V call is TRBV5-4, the J call TRBJ1-1, with D unresolved. V lost 7 bases and J lost 0, with 13 bases in between. The CDR3 has 14 amino acids. In germline, CDR1 is SGHNT, CDR2 YYREEE (reference sequence). The chain's CDR3 is CASSRRHLNTEAFF. The CDR3 nucleotides are TGTGCCAGCTCCCGAAGACACTTGAACACTGAAGCTTTCTTT.

This CDR3 is CASSLNNEQFF. CDR3 nucleotides: TGCGCCAGCAGCCTTAACAATGAGCAGTTCTTC. The J gene is TRBJ2-1, the V gene TRBV5-1, with D uncertain. V lost 4 bases and J lost 5, with 4 bases in between. Per the germline V gene, CDR1 is SGHRS and CDR2 is YFSETQ. The CDR3 length is 11 residues.

The chain carries TRBV3-1 (or the pseudogene TRBV3-2) and TRBJ1-5, with a weak D call TRBD1 (6 bases). V lost 3 bases and J 2 bases, leaving 8 bases between the germline ends. This CDR3 has 14 amino acids. Germline V gene data show CDR1 as LGHDT and CDR2 as YNNKEL (reference sequence). The CDR3 DNA sequence: TGTGCCAGCAGCCACGGGGGCCGCAATCAGCCCCAGCATTTT. This codes for CASSHGGRNQPQHF.

The CDR3 nucleotides read TGTGCCAGCAGCCAAGACCCAGGGCACCTCTCTGGAAACACCATATATTTT. Amino acid sequence: CASSQDPGHLSGNTIYF. J is TRBJ1-3 and V is TRBV4-2; a possible D gene is TRBD1 (5 bases). The CDR3 runs to 17 residues. V was cut by 0 bases and J by 0 bases, with 12 bases left in between. Germline CDR1 and CDR2: LGHNA and YNFKEQ.

The chain joins TRBV6-6 to TRBJ1-6; 9 positions agree with TRBD1. Trimming cost V 3 bases and J 9 bases; bases outside gene matches: 6. This CDR3 contains 15 residues. Looked up from germline, CDR1 is MNHNY and CDR2 is SVGAGI (reference sequence). This CDR3 reads CASSYLTGGSSPLHF. The CDR3, as DNA: TGTGCCAGCAGTTATTTAACAGGGGGCTCTTCACCCCTCCACTTT.

This chain joins TRBV30 and TRBJ1-2; TRBD1 matches 8 bases. Trimming took 3 bases from V and 5 from J; bases not matched to a gene: 5. Germline V gene data show CDR1 as GTSNPN and CDR2 as SVGIG (reference sequence). The CDR3 is made up of 13 amino acids. The CDR3 loop is CAWSRTGLYGYTF. In nucleotides, the CDR3 is TGTGCCTGGAGCCGGACAGGGCTATATGGCTACACCTTC.

The chain is built from TRBV4-2 and TRBJ2-6; 10 nucleotides agree with TRBD1. The length of the CDR3 is 19 residues. The V segment lost 4 bases and the J segment 4 bases; nucleotides outside the gene matches: 13. CDR1 is LGHNA and CDR2 is YNFKEQ in the germline V gene. The CDR3 DNA sequence: TGTGCCAGCAGCCGACGACAGGGGGCGCAGGGGGAAGGGGCCAACGTCCTGACTTTC. Translating it yields CASSRRQGAQGEGANVLTF.

The chain recombines TRBV7-9 with TRBJ1-6; tentatively, D is TRBD1 (5 bases). The CDR3 is made up of 13 amino acids. The V and J ends lost 5 bases and 8 bases respectively, with 10 bases between them. Germline V gene sequence: CDR1 SEHNR, CDR2 FQNEAQ (reference sequence). The CDR3 sequence: CASSAGGDSPLHF. CDR3 bases: TGTGCCAGCAGCGCGGGAGGGGATTCACCCCTCCACTTT.

The genes are TRBV9 and TRBJ1-4, with a tentative D call TRBD1 (6 bases). CDR3 size: 15 residues. Between the trimmed V and J ends, which lost 4 bases and 3 bases, there was a span of 13 bases. Germline V gene data show CDR1 as SGDLS and CDR2 as YYNGEE. The CDR3 sequence: CASSISQGPNEKLFF. The CDR3 coding sequence is TGTGCCAGCAGCATATCACAGGGACCTAATGAAAAACTGTTTTTT. The full variable domain, in which reference TRBV9 and TRBJ1-4 provide the parts outside the CDR3, is DSGVTQTPKHLITATGQRVTLRCSPRSGDLSVYWYQQSLDQGLQFLIQYYNGEERAKGNILERFSAQQFPDLHSELNLSSLELGDSALYFCASSISQGPNEKLFFGSGTQLSVL.

This chain joins TRBV5-8 and TRBJ2-4, with TRBD2 matching 11 bases. CDR1 is SGHTS, CDR2 YDEGEE, per germline. The CDR3 extends over 14 amino acids. Unmatched junction bases numbered 0, after V lost 3 bases and J lost 4 bases. CDR3 coding DNA: TGTGCCAGCAGCTGGACTAGCGGGAAAAACATTCAGTACTTC. Translating gives CASSWTSGKNIQYF.

This chain joins TRBV14 and TRBJ2-5; 11 bases align to TRBD2. The CDR3 has 15 residues. Germline loops: CDR1 SGHDN, CDR2 FVKESK. The J segment lost 2 bases and the V segment lost 1 base, leaving 0 bases of the junction unmatched. In nucleotides, the CDR3 is TGTGCCAGCAGCCAAGCTAGCGGGGGGCAAGAGACCCAGTACTTC. It encodes CASSQASGGQETQYF.

The V gene is TRBV5-1, the J gene TRBJ2-2, with D tentatively TRBD1 or TRBD2 (5 bases each). Germline CDR1 and CDR2: SGHRS and YFSETQ. The V and J ends lost 3 bases and 6 bases respectively, with 9 bases between them. CDR3 size: 13 residues. CDR3 DNA sequence: TGCGCCAGCAGCTATGGGACCCCCGGGGAGCTGTTTTTT. This encodes CASSYGTPGELFF.

The genes are TRBV3-1 (or the pseudogene TRBV3-2) and TRBJ2-3, with a tentative D call TRBD1 (6 bases). The germline V and J ends were trimmed by 1 base and 2 bases, with 13 bases remaining between them. The CDR3 sequence is 16 residues long. The germline V gene has CDR1 LGHDT and CDR2 YNNKEL (reference sequence). The CDR3, as DNA: TGTGCCAGCAGCCAAGGCCCCGGGACACCCACAGATACGCAGTATTTT. Its translation: CASSQGPGTPTDTQYF.

The rearrangement joins TRBV3-1 (or the pseudogene TRBV3-2) to TRBJ2-7; 8 positions match TRBD1. V shed 4 bases and J 6 bases; nucleotides not matched to a gene: 2. Germline CDR1 reads LGHDT; CDR2 reads YNNKEL (reference sequence). There are 12 residues in the CDR3. The CDR3 DNA reads TGTGCCAGCAGCCGGACAGGGATCGAGCAGTACTTC. Translated, it gives CASSRTGIEQYF.

V and J are TRBV4-2 and TRBJ1-5; no firm D call. The V end was cut by 0 bases, the J end by 1 base, with 13 bases between. CDR3 length equals 17 residues. Germline lookup yields CDR1 LGHNA and CDR2 YNFKEQ. The CDR3 sequence is CASSQDRILRSNQPQHF. The CDR3, as DNA: TGTGCCAGCAGCCAAGATCGGATCCTTCGGAGCAATCAGCCCCAGCATTTT.

The V gene is TRBV5-4, the J gene TRBJ1-6; 9 bases align to TRBD1. The germline V gene encodes CDR1 SGHNT and CDR2 YYREEE (reference sequence). With V trimmed by 0 bases and J by 7 bases, 2 bases remained unmatched. The CDR3 has 15 amino acids. The CDR3 sequence: CASSLVGTGNSPLHF. CDR3 DNA: TGTGCCAGCAGCTTGGTAGGGACAGGGAATTCACCCCTCCACTTT.